A single sample gave rise to the 7 T cell receptor beta chains below, sequenced in a study of early T cells in non-severe SARS-CoV-2 infection. Each CDR3 protein gets one entry after TCRdb re-called the 5' RACE reads with MiXCR. The sample records tens of thousands of distinct CDR3 sequences, roughly a tenth being singletons. The sample comprised whole blood. The source is an adult who was a healthcare worker with PCR-confirmed SARS-CoV-2 infection or an uninfected control (not recorded which).

This clonotype was seen repeatedly, ten times or more. The chain recombines TRBV7-9 with TRBJ2-4; TRBD1 aligns across 7 bases. This CDR3 is 14 amino acids long. Germline values: CDR1 SEHNR, CDR2 FQNEAQ (reference sequence). V lost 1 base to trimming and J lost 5 bases; unmatched junction nucleotides: 2. This chain's CDR3 is CASSLGQGENIQYF. As DNA, the CDR3 is TGTGCCAGCAGCTTAGGTCAGGGGGAAAACATTCAGTACTTC.

This clonotype was picked up many times. The J gene is TRBJ2-7, the V gene TRBV20-1; TRBD2 matches 16 bases. CDR1 and CDR2 (germline): DFQATT, SNEGSKA (reference sequence). V trimming: 8 bases; J trimming: 4 bases; junction bases outside the gene matches: 17. The length of the CDR3 is 18 residues. Here the CDR3 reads CSQSPGLAGGPGRYEQYF. The DNA of the CDR3 is TGCAGTCAGTCCCCGGGACTAGCGGGAGGGCCCGGAAGATACGAGCAGTACTTC.

This clonotype was seen a handful of times. V usage is TRBV5-8 and J usage is TRBJ2-1; 7 bases align to TRBD2. Germline V gives CDR1 SGHTS, CDR2 YDEGEE. The CDR3 is 13 residues long. Unmatched junction bases numbered 4, after V lost 2 bases and J lost 8 bases. The chain's CDR3 is CASSFGLVYEQFF. In nucleotides, the CDR3 is TGTGCCAGCAGCTTTGGACTAGTCTATGAGCAGTTCTTC.

The chain couples TRBV7-9 to TRBJ2-6; 9 bases align to TRBD1. Germline values: CDR1 SEHNR, CDR2 FQNEAQ (reference sequence). The CDR3 has 17 residues. V was pared by 1 base and J by 2 bases, with 3 bases of the junction left unmatched. The CDR3 DNA is TGTGCCAGCAGCTTAGTCACAGGGGGCGCTGGGGCCAACGTCCTGACTTTC. Translating gives CASSLVTGGAGANVLTF.

The sample holds a few counts of this clonotype. V gene TRBV30 combines with J gene TRBJ2-3, with D unclear. The CDR3 sequence is 13 residues long. Between the trimmed V and J ends, which lost 5 bases and 1 base, there was a span of 10 bases. The V gene's germline CDR1 is GTSNPN and CDR2 SVGIG (reference sequence). The CDR3 is CAWRRPGTDTQYF. CDR3 DNA: TGTGCCTGGCGCCGCCCCGGCACAGATACGCAGTATTTT.

This clonotype was observed a handful of times. The rearrangement joins TRBV20-1 to TRBJ2-1; D remains unclear. This CDR3 has 13 amino acids. The germline CDR1 and CDR2 sequences are DFQATT and SNEGSKA (reference sequence). V was cut by 6 bases and J by 8 bases, with 17 bases left in between. CDR3 residues: CSAAGPMGHEQFF. CDR3 in DNA: TGCAGTGCAGCCGGGCCGATGGGCCATGAGCAGTTCTTC.

This clonotype was counted at least ten times. The rearrangement joins TRBV9 to TRBJ2-1, with 14 bases identical to TRBD2. CDR1 SGDLS and CDR2 YYNGEE come from the germline V gene. V was clipped by 2 bases and J by 8 bases; unmatched bases: 3. The CDR3 has 15 residues. CDR3 nucleotide sequence: TGTGCCAGCAGCGTTGGGACTAGCGGGAGAGATGAGCAGTTCTTC. Its protein product is CASSVGTSGRDEQFF.